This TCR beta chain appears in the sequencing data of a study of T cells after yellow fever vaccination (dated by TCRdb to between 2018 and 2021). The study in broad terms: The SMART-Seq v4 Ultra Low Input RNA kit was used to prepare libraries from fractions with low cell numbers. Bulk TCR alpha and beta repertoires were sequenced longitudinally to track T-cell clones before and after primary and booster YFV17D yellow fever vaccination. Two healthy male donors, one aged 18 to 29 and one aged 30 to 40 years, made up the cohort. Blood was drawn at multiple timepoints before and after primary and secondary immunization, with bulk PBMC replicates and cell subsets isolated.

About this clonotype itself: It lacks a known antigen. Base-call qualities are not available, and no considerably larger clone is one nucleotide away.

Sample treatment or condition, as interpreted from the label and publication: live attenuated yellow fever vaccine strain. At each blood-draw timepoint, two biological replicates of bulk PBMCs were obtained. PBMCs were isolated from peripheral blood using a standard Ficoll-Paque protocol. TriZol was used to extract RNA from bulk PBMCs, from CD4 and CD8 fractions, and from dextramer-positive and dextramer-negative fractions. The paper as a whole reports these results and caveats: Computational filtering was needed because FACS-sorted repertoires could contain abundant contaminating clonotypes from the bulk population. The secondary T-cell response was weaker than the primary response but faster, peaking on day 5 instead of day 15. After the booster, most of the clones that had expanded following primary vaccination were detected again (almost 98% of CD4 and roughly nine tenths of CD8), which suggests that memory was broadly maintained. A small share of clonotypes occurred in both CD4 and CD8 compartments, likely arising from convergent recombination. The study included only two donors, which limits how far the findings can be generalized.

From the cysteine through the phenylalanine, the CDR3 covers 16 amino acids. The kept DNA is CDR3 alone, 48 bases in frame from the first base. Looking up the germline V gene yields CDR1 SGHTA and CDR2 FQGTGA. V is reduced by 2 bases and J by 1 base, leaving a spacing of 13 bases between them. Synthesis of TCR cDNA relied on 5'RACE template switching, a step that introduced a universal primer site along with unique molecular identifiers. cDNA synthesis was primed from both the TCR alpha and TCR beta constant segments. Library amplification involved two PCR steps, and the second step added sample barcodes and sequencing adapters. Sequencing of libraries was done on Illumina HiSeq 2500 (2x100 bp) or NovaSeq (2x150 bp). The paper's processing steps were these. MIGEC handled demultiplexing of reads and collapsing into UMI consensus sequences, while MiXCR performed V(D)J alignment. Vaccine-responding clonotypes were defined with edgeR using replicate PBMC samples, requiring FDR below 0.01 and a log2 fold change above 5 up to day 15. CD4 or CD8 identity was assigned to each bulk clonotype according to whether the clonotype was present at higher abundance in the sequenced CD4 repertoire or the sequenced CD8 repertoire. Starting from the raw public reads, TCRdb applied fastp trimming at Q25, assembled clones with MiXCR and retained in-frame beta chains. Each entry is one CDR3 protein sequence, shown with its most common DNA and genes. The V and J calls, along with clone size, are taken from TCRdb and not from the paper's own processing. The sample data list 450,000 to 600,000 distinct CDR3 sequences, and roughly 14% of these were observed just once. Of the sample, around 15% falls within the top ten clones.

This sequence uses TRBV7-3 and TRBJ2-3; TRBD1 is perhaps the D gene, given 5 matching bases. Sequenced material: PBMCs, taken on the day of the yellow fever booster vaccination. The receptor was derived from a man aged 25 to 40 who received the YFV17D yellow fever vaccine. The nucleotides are TGTGCCAGCAGCTTAGGGGCGGAACCCCGCACAGATACGCAGTATTTT. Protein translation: CASSLGAEPRTDTQYF. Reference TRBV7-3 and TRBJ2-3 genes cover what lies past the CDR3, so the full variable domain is GAGVSQTPSNKVTEKGKYVELRCDPISGHTALYWYRQSLGQGPEFLIYFQGTGAADDSGLPNDRFFAVRPEGSVSTLKIQRTERGDSAVYLCASSLGAEPRTDTQYFGPGTRLTVL.